These T cell receptor beta chains were read from a single sample in a study of neurological immune-mediated disorders. TCRdb passed the 5' RACE reads through MiXCR, listing each CDR3 protein once. Of 40,000 to 50,000 distinct CDR3 sequences detected, around a tenth appear once; the ten largest clones hold 21%. The sequenced material came from PBMCs. The receptors here all came from a woman aged 40 to 50 with HTLV-1-associated myelopathy (HAM/TSP). CDR3s include the opening cysteine and the closing phenylalanine or tryptophan.

>16|TRBV20-1
CSARPSTGPASYEQYF
>14|TRBV6-1
CAARPSGETYEQYF
>15|TRBV3-1
CASSSPGTSTDTQYF
>15|TRBV2
CANSEAEGITDTQYF
>15|TRBV5-1
CASSLAPGQGGGYTF
>15|TRBV5-5
CASSLIPERAHEQYF
>15|TRBV12-3/TRBV12-4
CASSLETGENSPLHF
>15|TRBV3-1
CASSGPRGGNYGYTF
>17|TRBV6-2/TRBV6-3
CASPPAGADTNNYGYTF
>15|TRBV2
CASRELAGGEDTQYF
>14|TRBV19
CASSIRADNQPQHF
>17|TRBV15
CATSGGSGTDRTYGYTF
>16|TRBV15
CATSGERTGLQETQYF
>17|TRBV6-5
CASSLEPRPTGLYGYTF
>15|TRBV4-1
CASSQEGQGPDTQYF
>16|TRBV12-3/TRBV12-4
CASSFLGQGAQNEQFF
>13|TRBV7-9
CASSVGAADTQYF
>13|TRBV5-1
CASSPDPNYGYTF
>13|TRBV29-1
CSTILQGHYGYTF
>12|TRBV7-2
CASSLGTYEQYF
>15|TRBV5-1
CASSLEFPGTDTQYF
>17|TRBV5-1
CASSKTSGGEPNNEQFF
>13|TRBV10-3
CAISEEAYEKLFF
>18|TRBV20-1
CSAKAPPIMDLMNTEAFF
>14|TRBV4-2
CASTTGASTDTQYF
>18|TRBV3-1
CASSLTGGKPVTHYEQYF
>15|TRBV18
CASSPPSGGNTEAFF
>14|TRBV2
CASTTLGFSYEQYF
>14|TRBV3-1
CASSPLVRNTEAFF
>13|TRBV28
CASSSDGWYEQYF
>16|TRBV11-3
CASSLGQGGGPDTQYF
>15|TRBV4-3
CASSRRPGQSYGYTF
>13|TRBV6-6
CASSYTDGTEQYF
>18|TRBV14
CASSQVFGATLSHNEQFF
>15|TRBV28
CASSRPGHPTDTQYF
>13|TRBV20-1
CSAEAGSTDTQYF
>12|TRBV12-5
CASGPNTGELFF
>14|TRBV5-1
CASSLPLSTDTQYF
>14|TRBV11-2
CASSALQGIDTQYF
>16|TRBV2
CASSLMGLAGTDTQYF
>16|TRBV7-2
CASSSLAGGGYNEQFF
>20|TRBV6-2/TRBV6-3
CASSYLTLAAPPANTGELFF
>15|TRBV20-1
CSAREWRGGGETQYF
>15|TRBV27
CASRKQGAGANVLTF
>17|TRBV4-3
CASSQDLMASGEETQYF
>19|TRBV9
CASSPHRRRGERKWDTQYF
>13|TRBV27
CASSRRRTDTQYF
>13|TRBV29-1
CSVGSDRGSPLHF
>15|TRBV9
CASSVGRSSYNEQFF
>15|TRBV5-1
CASSLGVLSTDTQYF